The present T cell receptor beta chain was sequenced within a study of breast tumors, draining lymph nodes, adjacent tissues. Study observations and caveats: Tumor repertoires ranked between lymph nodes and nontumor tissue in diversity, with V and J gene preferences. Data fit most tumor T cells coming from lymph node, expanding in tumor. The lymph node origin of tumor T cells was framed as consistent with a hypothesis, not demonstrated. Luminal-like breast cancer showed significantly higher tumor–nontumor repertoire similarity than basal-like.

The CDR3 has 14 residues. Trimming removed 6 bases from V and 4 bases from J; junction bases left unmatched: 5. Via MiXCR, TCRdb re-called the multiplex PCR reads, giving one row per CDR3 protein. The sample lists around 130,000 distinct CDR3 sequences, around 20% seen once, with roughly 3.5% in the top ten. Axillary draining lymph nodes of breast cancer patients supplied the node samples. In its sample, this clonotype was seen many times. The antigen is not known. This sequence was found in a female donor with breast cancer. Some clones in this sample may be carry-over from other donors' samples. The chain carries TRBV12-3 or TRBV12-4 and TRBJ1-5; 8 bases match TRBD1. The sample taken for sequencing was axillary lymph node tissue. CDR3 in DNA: TGTGCCAGCAGGGGGACAGGAGGGAATCAGCCCCAGCATTTT. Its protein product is CASRGTGGNQPQHF.